One sample yielded the 17 T cell receptor beta chains listed below, sequenced in a study of blood T cell repertoires in COVID-19. Sequenced by immunoSEQ multiplex PCR; TCRdb stores in-frame clones only, minus some. The sample yields about 670,000 clones, about 90% seen once. The specimen was peripheral blood. These receptors came from a woman aged 18 to 35 with acute or convalescent COVID-19.

The rearrangement links TRBV5-1 to TRBJ2-2; 7 positions match TRBD1. The ends lost 3 bases at V and 2 bases at J; junction bases unmatched: 7. Germline V gives CDR1 SGHRS, CDR2 YFSETQ. The CDR3 is 16 residues long. The DNA for the CDR3 is TGCGCCAGCAGCTCCCCGGGACAGATTAACACCGGGGAGCTGTTTTTT. Translating gives CASSSPGQINTGELFF.

The chain links TRBV9 to TRBJ2-5; D is perhaps TRBD2 (6 bases). The CDR3 has 15 residues. The germline V gene has CDR1 SGDLS and CDR2 YYNGEE. V lost 0 bases and J 2 bases, leaving 11 bases between the germline ends. DNA for the CDR3: TGTGCCAGCAGCGTAGGTGGGAGCGGGCAAGAGACCCAGTACTTC. It specifies CASSVGGSGQETQYF.

This chain connects TRBV7-2 to TRBJ2-1, with 7 bases lining up with TRBD1. Losses at the gene ends were 5 bases for V and 3 bases for J; bases not matched to a gene: 10. Looked up from germline, CDR1 is SGHTA and CDR2 is FQGNSA. This CDR3 spans 16 amino acids. CDR3 DNA sequence: TGTGCCAGCAGCGCCTTTCCGGGACAGCTCTACAATGAGCAGTTCTTC. It is translated as CASSAFPGQLYNEQFF. Using reference TRBV7-2 and TRBJ2-1 for the parts outside the CDR3, the full variable domain is GAGVSQSPSNKVTEKGKDVELRCDPISGHTALYWYRQSLGQGLEFLIYFQGNSAPDKSGLPSDRFSAERTGGSVSTLTIQRTQQEDSAVYLCASSAFPGQLYNEQFFGPGTRLTVL.

J is TRBJ2-3 and V is TRBV7-2; D is possibly TRBD2 (7 bases). Trimming took off 0 bases at V and 5 bases at J, with 12 bases between the two ends. This CDR3 is built from 15 residues. In germline, CDR1 is SGHTA, CDR2 FQGNSA. Here the CDR3 reads CASSLAGGPGDTQYF. CDR3 sequence (DNA): TGTGCCAGCAGCTTAGCCGGGGGGCCGGGAGATACGCAGTATTTT.

This clone was seen a few times. The rearrangement joins TRBV2 to TRBJ1-1; 10 nucleotides line up with TRBD1. J lost 4 bases, V lost 10 bases, and 15 bases had no gene match. This CDR3 is built from 16 residues. Germline values: CDR1 SNHLY, CDR2 FYNNEI. CDR3 amino acids: CANRATGTGVPTEAFF. CDR3 sequence (DNA): TGTGCCAACCGAGCCACCGGGACAGGGGTCCCCACTGAAGCTTTCTTT. Full variable domain (outside the CDR3, taken from reference TRBV2 and TRBJ1-1): EPEVTQTPSHQVTQMGQEVILRCVPISNHLYFYWYRQILGQKVEFLVSFYNNEISEKSEIFDDQFSVERPDGSNFTLKIRSTKLEDSAMYFCANRATGTGVPTEAFFGQGTRLTVV.

This chain links TRBV27 with TRBJ1-2; D perhaps matches TRBD1 (5 bases). CDR1 and CDR2 (germline): MNHEY, SMNVEV (reference sequence). The CDR3 totals 11 residues. Trimming took 10 bases from V and 3 from J, leaving 9 bases between them. CDR3 nucleotide sequence: TGTGCCATCCTGACAGACTATGGCTACACCTTC. Amino acids: CAILTDYGYTF.

This clone occurred once. The chain recombines TRBV9 with TRBJ2-3; 8 nucleotides line up with TRBD1. This CDR3 has 17 amino acids. V shed 0 bases and J 3 bases; nucleotides not matched to a gene: 9. Germline assignment: CDR1 SGDLS and CDR2 YYNGEE. The CDR3 region is CASSVATGQGWTDTQYF. DNA for the CDR3: TGTGCCAGCAGCGTAGCTACCGGACAGGGTTGGACAGATACGCAGTATTTT.

Remarks on this clone: Other DNA sequences from this sample encode an identical CDR3 as well. The chain has TRBV3-1 (or the pseudogene TRBV3-2) and TRBJ1-1; the D gene is possibly TRBD1 (5 bases). V lost 3 bases, J lost 1 base, and 6 bases lay in between. The CDR3 length is 13 residues. Germline V gene data show CDR1 as LGHDT and CDR2 as YNNKEL (reference sequence). The CDR3 bases are TGTGCCAGCAGCCAGGGGGGGAACACTGAAGCTTTCTTT. It specifies CASSQGGNTEAFF.

There are a few counts of this clone. The CDR3: CASSVGTANTEAFF. CDR3 nucleotides: TGTGCCAGCAGCGTCGGGACAGCTAACACTGAAGCTTTCTTT. The V gene is TRBV9, the J gene TRBJ1-1; TRBD1 agrees at 7 bases. Germline V gives CDR1 SGDLS, CDR2 YYNGEE. Germline trimming cut 2 bases from V and 2 bases from J; bases unmatched to any gene: 3. This CDR3 contains 14 residues.

V and J are TRBV5-6 and TRBJ1-1, with 7 bases identical to TRBD1. Germline assignment: CDR1 SGHDT and CDR2 YYEEEE. V was pared by 0 bases and J by 1 base, with 6 bases of the junction left unmatched. This CDR3 comprises 16 residues. The CDR3 DNA reads as TGTGCCAGCAGCTTGGGACAGGGAGTATGGAACACTGAAGCTTTCTTT. Translated: CASSLGQGVWNTEAFF.

The chain joins TRBV12-3 or TRBV12-4 to TRBJ2-7; TRBD2 matches at 8 bases. V lost 10 bases to trimming and J lost 3 bases; unmatched junction nucleotides: 8. The CDR3 is made up of 13 amino acids. Here the CDR3 reads CATSGGIIYEQYF. The DNA of the CDR3 is TGTGCCACGTCGGGGGGGATCATCTACGAGCAGTACTTC.

This chain uses TRBV7-3 with TRBJ2-7; 11 nucleotides match TRBD1. The V segment lost 1 base and the J segment 3 bases; nucleotides outside the gene matches: 2. Germline V lookup: CDR1 SGHTA, CDR2 FQGTGA. This CDR3 has 15 amino acids. CDR3 residues: CASSLIGTGGYEQYF. The CDR3 coding sequence is TGTGCCAGCAGCTTAATCGGGACAGGGGGCTACGAGCAGTACTTC.

V and J are TRBV5-6 and TRBJ1-1; D remains ambiguous. The CDR3 length is 14 residues. Trimming cost V 0 bases and J 0 bases, with 6 bases left between them. Germline V lookup: CDR1 SGHDT, CDR2 YYEEEE. CDR3 sequence: CASSLDGLNTEAFF. The CDR3 DNA sequence: TGTGCCAGCAGCTTGGATGGCCTGAACACTGAAGCTTTCTTT.

Worth noting for this clone: The same CDR3 can be traced to other DNA sequences in this sample. The V gene is TRBV5-1, the J gene TRBJ1-6; 10 bases are shared with TRBD1. Germline CDR1 SGHRS, CDR2 YFSETQ. The CDR3 is made up of 14 amino acids. The trim removed 7 bases at V and 3 bases at J, leaving 1 base unmatched. Written as DNA, the CDR3 is TGCGCCAGCGGGACAGGGGACTATAATTCACCCCTCCACTTT. Its protein is CASGTGDYNSPLHF.

This clone has a single count. The gene calls are TRBV5-1 and TRBJ2-3; TRBD1 aligns across 9 bases. The V and J ends lost 2 bases and 4 bases, in that order; junction bases with no gene match: 5. This CDR3 has 15 residues. Germline-derived CDR1 and CDR2 are SGHRS and YFSETQ. The CDR3 is CASSLDRGVADTQYF. For the CDR3, the DNA is TGCGCCAGCAGCTTAGACAGGGGGGTCGCAGATACGCAGTATTTT. Looking up the rest from reference TRBV5-1 and TRBJ2-3 gives the full variable domain: KAGVTQTPRYLIKTRGQQVTLSCSPISGHRSVSWYQQTPGQGLQFLFEYFSETQRNKGNFPGRFSGRQFSNSRSEMNVSTLELGDSALYLCASSLDRGVADTQYFGPGTRLTVL.

The chain employs TRBV5-1 and TRBJ1-1; 9 bases align to TRBD1. The trim removed 4 bases at V and 3 bases at J, leaving 7 bases unmatched. Germline V gene lookup returns CDR1 SGHRS and CDR2 YFSETQ. The CDR3 spans 15 residues. The CDR3 DNA reads TGCGCCAGCAGCCCGCGGACAGGGGAGGACACTGAAGCTTTCTTT. It codes for CASSPRTGEDTEAFF. Complete variable domain (other parts from reference TRBV5-1 and TRBJ1-1): KAGVTQTPRYLIKTRGQQVTLSCSPISGHRSVSWYQQTPGQGLQFLFEYFSETQRNKGNFPGRFSGRQFSNSRSEMNVSTLELGDSALYLCASSPRTGEDTEAFFGQGTRLTVV.

This rearrangement joins TRBV6-2 or TRBV6-3 to TRBJ2-5, with TRBD2 matching 14 bases. This CDR3 is built from 16 residues. V shed 6 bases and J 2 bases; nucleotides not matched to a gene: 5. Germline CDR1 and CDR2: MNHEY and SVGEGT. The CDR3 region has the DNA TGTGCCAGCAGCCAGACTAGCGGGGGGGTGCAAGAGACCCAGTACTTC. It encodes CASSQTSGGVQETQYF.